Listed below are T cell receptor beta chains from one sample, sequenced in a study of T cell repertoires in ileal Crohn's disease. This table comes from immunoSEQ multiplex PCR, and its TCRdb copy is limited to in-frame clones, with some not included. The data show about 62,000 clones, about 89% seen once. Input material: ileal tissue. The receptors stem from an adult with Crohn's disease. Both conserved end residues are part of each CDR3. The D gene is left open where the match is weak.

TRBV9	TRBJ1-3	TRBD1	CASSSPPGDRSGNTIYF	TGTGCCAGCAGCTCCCCCCCCGGGGACAGGAGTGGAAACACCATATATTTT
TRBV11-3	TRBJ2-3	.	CASSLDPPSGYTDTQYF	TGTGCCAGCAGCTTAGATCCTCCCAGTGGTTACACAGATACGCAGTATTTT
TRBV5-6	TRBJ1-1	.	CASSIGQLTEAFF	TGTGCCAGCAGCATAGGACAGCTCACTGAAGCTTTCTTT
TRBV28	TRBJ1-2	TRBD1	CASSFTGEFNGYTF	TGTGCCAGCAGTTTCACAGGGGAATTCAATGGCTACACCTTC
TRBV10-3	TRBJ1-1	.	CAITGVEGNTEAFF	TGTGCCATCACGGGAGTCGAGGGGAACACTGAAGCTTTCTTT
TRBV6-1	TRBJ1-6	.	CASSQEVSYNSPLHF	TGTGCCAGCAGCCAAGAGGTTTCCTATAATTCACCCCTCCACTTT
TRBV9	TRBJ1-2	.	CASSVQGKDGGYTF	TGTGCCAGCAGCGTTCAGGGGAAGGATGGTGGCTACACCTTC
TRBV21-1	TRBJ1-2	.	CASSKYDFVGGLRYGYTF	TGTGCCAGCAGCAAATACGATTTCGTCGGGGGGCTACGGTATGGCTACACCTTC
TRBV27	TRBJ1-5	TRBD1	CASRTGQLSNQPQHF	TGTGCCAGCAGGACGGGACAGCTTAGCAATCAGCCCCAGCATTTT
TRBV2	TRBJ2-1	.	CASFGIQNLNEQFF	TGTGCCAGCTTCGGGATCCAAAATCTGAATGAGCAGTTCTTC